This TCR beta chain was sequenced for a study of cytomegalovirus exposure and HLA in healthy donors. Findings and caveats of the study: In a later analysis, parvovirus B19, influenza, CMV and Epstein-Barr virus appeared linked to several top co-occurrence clusters.

Remarks on this clone: Its matching antigen is unknown.

V trimming: 4 bases; J trimming: 8 bases; junction bases outside the gene matches: 8. The germline CDR1 and CDR2 sequences are SEHNR and FQNEAQ (reference sequence). This CDR3 is 15 amino acids long. PCR was performed using 60 Vbeta and 13 Jbeta primers. Profiled with immunoSEQ multiplex PCR; TCRdb holds only in-frame clones, not every one. The repertoire holds fewer than 90,000 clones, with 70% as singletons. Sequenced material: PBMCs. The chain couples TRBV7-9 to TRBJ2-1; 10 bases are shared with TRBD1. The sequence was collected from a woman aged 45 to 65 in good health and CMV-seropositive. The CDR3: CASSSNGQGGDEQFF. The CDR3 DNA reads as TGTGCCAGCAGCTCCAATGGACAGGGGGGCGATGAGCAGTTCTTC. The full variable domain, completed using reference TRBV7-9 and TRBJ2-1, is DTGVSQNPRHKITKRGQNVTFRCDPISEHNRLYWYRQTLGQGPEFLTYFQNEAQLEKSRLLSDRFSAERPKGSFSTLEIQRTEQGDSAMYLCASSSNGQGGDEQFFGPGTRLTVL.